This T cell receptor (beta chain) was documented in a study of T cell repertoires in cytomegalovirus infection. Across the study: Public TCR beta signatures marked donors with CMV infection and the matching HLA. Study-level points and caveats: HLA-C-restricted TCR beta clonotypes specific for CMV led the ex vivo response. Summed public TCR beta family frequency identified CMV carriers bearing the relevant HLA.

This clonotype was counted between two and nine times. Its antigen is unknown. In germline, CDR1 is MNHNS, CDR2 SASEGT. V lost 6 bases to trimming and J lost 2 bases, with 9 bases between them. The CDR3 extends over 13 amino acids. MiXCR was run by TCRdb on the reads, yielding one entry per CDR3 protein. In the table there are a few hundred thousand distinct CDR3 sequences, 8% to 10% of which are singletons. This sequence was found in a human donor in good health (CMV status not recorded). Some clones in this sample may be carry-over from other donors' samples. The specimen was PBMCs. V and J are TRBV6-1 and TRBJ2-3; D is undetermined. The CDR3 reads CASSPVPTDTQYF. CDR3 DNA: TGTGCCAGCAGCCCCGTCCCCACAGATACGCAGTATTTT.